This T cell receptor beta chain appears in the sequencing data of a study of T cell repertoires in cytomegalovirus infection. Study background: Epitope selection comprised recently identified HLA-C-restricted CMV epitopes and well-studied HLA-B-restricted CMV epitopes. Public signatures in TCR beta pointed to CMV infection and matching HLA type. Points from the study as a whole: Identification of carriers of CMV plus the relevant HLA was performed using cumulative public TCR beta family frequency. HLA-C-restricted CMV-specific TCR beta clonotypes were dominant in the ex vivo response.

Trimming pared 6 bases from V and 0 bases from J, leaving 18 bases between. The CDR3 covers 17 residues. This clonotype occurred many times. Its antigen is still unknown. TCRdb reprocessed the reads with MiXCR, giving one entry per CDR3 protein. In the table there are roughly 570,000 distinct CDR3 sequences, over 35% of which are singletons. This sequence joins TRBV12-3 or TRBV12-4 and TRBJ1-3, with TRBD1 as a possible D gene (5 bases). Sample: cultured PBMCs, taken from culture after CMV antigen stimulation. This sequence was found in a human donor in good health (CMV status not recorded). Some clones in this sample may be carry-over from other donors' samples. This CDR3 is CASSNPGRLSSGNTIYF. DNA for the CDR3: TGTGCCAGCAGCAACCCGGGACGCCTCAGCTCTGGAAACACCATATATTTT.